This TCR beta chain appears in the sequencing data of a study of beta chain features in type 1 diabetes. Overall study: Some 99 million sorted cells were examined across all samples. General study points: Although PCR might favor shorter templates, it would do so equally in patients and controls. There was a moderate but significant shortening of TCRB CDR3s in all four CD4+ subsets of Type 1 diabetes patients.

Purity exceeding 98% was reached by all sorted populations. This clone was recorded a few times. Its antigen is not identified. This CDR3 contains 15 residues. V gave up 5 bases and J gave up 0 bases, with 10 bases separating them. Per the germline V gene, CDR1 is KGHSH and CDR2 is LQKENI. Expressed TCRB transcripts were sequenced because the entire RNA isolate underwent reverse transcription. The repertoire was sequenced with immunoSEQ multiplex PCR; TCRdb's copy has only in-frame clones and lacks some. Of under 450,000 clones in the sample, about 14% were seen once. The origin of this receptor is a man aged 25-45 years in good health. The chain combines TRBV18 with TRBJ1-4; no definite D call. The specimen was naive CD4+ T cells from blood. CDR3 loop: CASSSRSSTNEKLFF. CDR3 in DNA: TGTGCCAGCTCATCCCGGTCCTCAACTAATGAAAAACTGTTTTTT.